A selection of T cell receptor beta chains follows, all from one sample in a study of T cell changes during pregnancy in multiple sclerosis. Assay used: immunoSEQ multiplex PCR; TCRdb lists only in-frame clones, some missing. Among under 60,000 clones, approximately 94% were seen once, and the ten largest hold 0.31%. This material consisted of CD4+ T cells from peripheral blood mononuclear cells, taken in the third trimester of pregnancy. The receptors were sampled from a female donor with multiple sclerosis, enrolled in a pregnancy study. The CDR3 runs from the conserved cysteine through the conserved F or W. D genes are given only for firm matches. Size tells how often a clone was seen (once, few, many) or the class of an expanded clone, and some rows leave it out.

>TRBJ1-4|-|TRBV19|-
TGTGCCAGTAGTTCTCGGTTGCTTGCAACTAATGAAAAACTGTTTTTT
CASSSRLLATNEKLFF
>TRBJ1-6|once|TRBV19|TRBD1
TGTGCCAGTAGCCGCGACAGGGACTGGAATAATTCACCCCTCCACTTT
CASSRDRDWNNSPLHF
>TRBJ1-1|-|TRBV11-3|TRBD1
TGTGCCAGCAGCTTACTCCTAGGGACAGGGATTCGAACTGAAGCTTTCTTT
CASSLLLGTGIRTEAFF
>TRBJ1-2|once|TRBV11-2|-
TGTGCCAGCAGCTTAGACGCAGGGAACTATGGCTACACCTTC
CASSLDAGNYGYTF
>TRBJ2-1|-|TRBV6-6|-
TGTGCCAGCATGACGGGGGTGGATGAGCAGTTCTTC
CASMTGVDEQFF
>TRBJ2-3|-|TRBV6-5|TRBD2
TGTGCCAGCAGGGGACTAGCGGGAGCATCAGATACGCAGTATTTT
CASRGLAGASDTQYF
>TRBJ2-6|-|TRBV10-3|-
TGTGCCATCGCGTTCTCTGGGGCCAACGTCCTGACTTTC
CAIAFSGANVLTF
>TRBJ1-1|once|TRBV18|-
TGTGCCAGCTCACCAGCCTCGGTCAACACTGAAGCTTTCTTT
CASSPASVNTEAFF
>TRBJ1-2|-|TRBV5-8|TRBD1
TGTGCCAGCAGCTTCAGGCAGGGGGTGGAAAGCTATGGCTACACCTTC
CASSFRQGVESYGYTF
>TRBJ1-1|few|TRBV11-2|-
TGTGCCAGCAGCTTAGCTCAGGGGCTCACTGAAGCTTTCTTT
CASSLAQGLTEAFF
>TRBJ1-5|-|TRBV5-4|-
TGTGCCAGCAGCTCTCGACACCCTTTAGGATATCAGCCCCAGCATTTT
CASSSRHPLGYQPQHF
>TRBJ2-7|-|TRBV11-3|-
TGTGCCAGCAGCTTAGTTCGTTTGACTCGAAACACCTCCTACGAGCAGTACTTC
CASSLVRLTRNTSYEQYF
>TRBJ2-1|-|TRBV6-5|TRBD2
TGTGCCAGCAGTTACTCGGGACTAGCGGACAATGAGCAGTTCTTC
CASSYSGLADNEQFF
>TRBJ2-7|-|TRBV20-1|-
TGCAGTGCTCCAGACTACGAGCAGTACTTC
CSAPDYEQYF
>TRBJ2-3|-|TRBV19|TRBD2
TGTGCCAGTAGTATTTGGCTAGCGGGAGGGCCAGATACGCAGTATTTT
CASSIWLAGGPDTQYF
>TRBJ2-2|-|TRBV7-2|-
TGTGCCAGCAGCTTAGGAGGGTTCACCGGGGAGCTGTTTTTT
CASSLGGFTGELFF
>TRBJ2-1|once|TRBV7-6|-
TGTGCCAGCAGCTCCCAACTTAGGGAGGCTGAGCAGTTCTTC
CASSSQLREAEQFF
>TRBJ1-1|-|TRBV6-5|-
TGTGCCAGCAGTTACCGGGGGTTGTACACTGAAGCTTTCTTT
CASSYRGLYTEAFF
>TRBJ1-5|-|TRBV6-5|-
TGTGCCAGCAGTTACTCTCCGGCTTCGGGGCAGCCCCAGCATTTT
CASSYSPASGQPQHF
>TRBJ1-1|-|TRBV6-6|-
TGTGCCAGCAGTCAGGGTTCCATGGGCACTGAAGCTTTCTTT
CASSQGSMGTEAFF
>TRBJ1-1|-|TRBV7-2|TRBD1
TGTGCCGTACGGGACAGGGTGGGCACTGAAGCTTTCTTT
CAVRDRVGTEAFF
>TRBJ2-5|once|TRBV5-4|-
TGTGCCAGCAGCCCCGGAGGAAGTGAAGAGACCCAGTACTTC
CASSPGGSEETQYF
>TRBJ2-2|-|TRBV7-3|TRBD2
TGTGCCAGCAGCTCGTTGACTAGCCGGAACACCGGGGAGCTGTTTTTT
CASSSLTSRNTGELFF
>TRBJ2-7|-|TRBV12-5|TRBD1
TGTGCTAGTGCCTTTCCGACAGGGGGCTCCTCCGAGCAGTACTTC
CASAFPTGGSSEQYF